One sample yielded the 5 T cell receptor beta chains listed below, sequenced in a study of Tregs in tolerant kidney transplant recipients. Only in-frame clones appear in the TCRdb table, and some are missing; sequencing was by immunoSEQ multiplex PCR. The table records under 100,000 clones, approximately 94% of them present only once. Source material: CD8+ T cells from blood. All receptors come from a human donor in good health.

V usage is TRBV13 and J usage is TRBJ1-2; D is uncertain. The CDR3 loop spans 12 amino acids. Germline assignment: CDR1 PRHDT and CDR2 FYEKMQ (reference sequence). Trimming shortened V by 10 bases and J by 8 bases, and 17 bases separated the two germline ends. This CDR3 reads CATRPRMEGYTF. CDR3 nucleotide sequence: TGTGCCACTAGACCACGGATGGAAGGCTACACCTTC.

The chain recombines TRBV11-2 with TRBJ2-3; TRBD1 aligns across 8 bases. The CDR3 spans 16 residues. J gave up 2 bases and V 5 bases, and 9 bases lay outside the gene matches. Germline-derived CDR1 and CDR2 are SGHAT and FQNNGV. As DNA, the CDR3 is TGTGCCAGCAGCCCCCAGACAGGGGCTCTCACAGATACGCAGTATTTT. Protein sequence: CASSPQTGALTDTQYF. The full variable domain, its missing parts supplied by reference TRBV11-2 and TRBJ2-3, is EAGVAQSPRYKIIEKRQSVAFWCNPISGHATLYWYQQILGQGPKLLIQFQNNGVVDDSQLPKDRFSAERLKGVDSTLKIQPAKLEDSAVYLCASSPQTGALTDTQYFGPGTRLTVL.

The chain carries TRBV9 and TRBJ2-3; perhaps D is TRBD1 or TRBD2 (6 bases each). CDR1 SGDLS and CDR2 YYNGEE come from the germline V gene. V was clipped by 0 bases and J by 2 bases, with 13 bases between them. The CDR3 runs 16 residues. CDR3 DNA: TGTGCCAGCAGCGTAGAGGGGGGCCTATTCACAGATACGCAGTATTTT. Translating it yields CASSVEGGLFTDTQYF.

This chain uses TRBV6-6 with TRBJ2-7, with D perhaps TRBD1 (5 bases). The V and J ends lost 0 bases and 2 bases respectively, with 8 bases between them. The CDR3 spans 14 residues. The germline gives CDR1 MNHNY, CDR2 SVGAGI (reference sequence). CDR3 region: CASSYSTGTYEQYF. CDR3 DNA sequence: TGTGCCAGCAGTTACTCTACAGGAACCTACGAGCAGTACTTC.

The chain recombines TRBV7-9 with TRBJ2-2; D is uncertain. Germline V lookup: CDR1 SEHNR, CDR2 FQNEAQ (reference sequence). V lost 5 bases to trimming and J lost 5 bases, with 15 bases between them. The CDR3 runs 15 residues. The CDR3 region is CASSPSMTGTGELFF. The CDR3 nucleotides are TGTGCCAGCAGCCCATCTATGACTGGGACCGGGGAGCTGTTTTTT.